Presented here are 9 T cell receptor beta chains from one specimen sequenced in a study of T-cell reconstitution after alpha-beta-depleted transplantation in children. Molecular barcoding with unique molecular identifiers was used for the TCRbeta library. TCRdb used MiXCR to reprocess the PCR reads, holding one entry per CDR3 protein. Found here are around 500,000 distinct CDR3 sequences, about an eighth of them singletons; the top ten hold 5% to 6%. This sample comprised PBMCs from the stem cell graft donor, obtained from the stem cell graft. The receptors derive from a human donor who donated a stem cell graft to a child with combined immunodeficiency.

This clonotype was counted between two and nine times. CDR3 region: CSARETLSYEQYF. CDR3 nucleotide sequence: TGCAGTGCTAGAGAAACATTGTCTTACGAGCAGTACTTC. This chain connects TRBV20-1 to TRBJ2-7, with unresolved D. The CDR3 contains 13 residues. Trimming stripped 0 bases from V and 4 bases from J, with 10 bases between. Germline V gives CDR1 DFQATT, CDR2 SNEGSKA (reference sequence).

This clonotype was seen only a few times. CDR3 DNA sequence: TGTGCCACCAGTGGGAGACAGGGGATTAACAATGAGCAGTTCTTC. Its protein is CATSGRQGINNEQFF. The chain uses TRBV24-1 and TRBJ2-1; 8 bases fit TRBD1. Losses at the gene ends were 5 bases for V and 5 bases for J; bases not matched to a gene: 7. Per germline, CDR1 KGHDR and CDR2 SFDVKD. The CDR3 length is 15 residues.

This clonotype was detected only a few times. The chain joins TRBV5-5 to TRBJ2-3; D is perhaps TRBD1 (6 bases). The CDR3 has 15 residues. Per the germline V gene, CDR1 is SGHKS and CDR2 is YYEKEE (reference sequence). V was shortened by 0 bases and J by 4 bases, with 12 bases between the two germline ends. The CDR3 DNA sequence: TGTGCCAGCAGCTTGGTGTGGGGGCCGGCAGATACGCAGTATTTT. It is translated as CASSLVWGPADTQYF.

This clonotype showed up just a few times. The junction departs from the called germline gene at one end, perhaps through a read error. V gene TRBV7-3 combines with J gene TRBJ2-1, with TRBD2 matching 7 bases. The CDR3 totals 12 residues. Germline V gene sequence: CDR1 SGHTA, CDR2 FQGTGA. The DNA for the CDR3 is TGTGCCAGCGGCTTTGCGGGGGATGAGCAGTTCTTC. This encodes CASGFAGDEQFF.

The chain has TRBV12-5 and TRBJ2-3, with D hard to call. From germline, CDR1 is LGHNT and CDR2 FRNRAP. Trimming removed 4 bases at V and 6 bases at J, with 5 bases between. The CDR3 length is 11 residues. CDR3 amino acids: CASGYGDTQYF. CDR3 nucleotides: TGTGCTAGTGGTTATGGGGATACGCAGTATTTT.

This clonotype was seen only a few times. Here the CDR3 DNA reads TGTGCCAGCAGCCAGCGGACAGGGGGAGGCACTGAAGCTTTCTTT. Translating it yields CASSQRTGGGTEAFF. The V call is TRBV4-2, the J call TRBJ1-1, with 10 bases fitting TRBD1. This CDR3 is built from 15 residues. After removal of 3 bases from V and 4 bases from J, the junction contained 5 bases not matched to a gene. From germline, CDR1 is LGHNA and CDR2 YNFKEQ.

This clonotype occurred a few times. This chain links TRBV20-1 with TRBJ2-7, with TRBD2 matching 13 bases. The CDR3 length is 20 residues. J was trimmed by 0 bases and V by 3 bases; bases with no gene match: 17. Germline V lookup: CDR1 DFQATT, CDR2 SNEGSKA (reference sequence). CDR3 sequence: CSASQRAGLAGARSSYEQYF. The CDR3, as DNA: TGCAGTGCTAGCCAGAGGGCCGGACTAGCGGGGGCCAGGAGCTCCTACGAGCAGTACTTC.

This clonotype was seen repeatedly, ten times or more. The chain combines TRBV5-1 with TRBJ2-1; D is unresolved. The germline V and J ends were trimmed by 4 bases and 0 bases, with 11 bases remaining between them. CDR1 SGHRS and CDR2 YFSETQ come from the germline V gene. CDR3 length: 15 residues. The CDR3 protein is CASSMSQSSYNEQFF. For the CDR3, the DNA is TGCGCCAGCAGCATGAGCCAGAGCTCCTACAATGAGCAGTTCTTC.

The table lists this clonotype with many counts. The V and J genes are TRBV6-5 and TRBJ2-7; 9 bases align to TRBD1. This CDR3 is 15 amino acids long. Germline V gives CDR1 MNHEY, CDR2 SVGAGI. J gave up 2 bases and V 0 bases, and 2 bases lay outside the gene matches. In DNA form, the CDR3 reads TGTGCCAGCAGTTACTCGGGACAGGGAGCCTACGAGCAGTACTTC. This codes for CASSYSGQGAYEQYF.